This TCR beta chain was captured in a study of CD4 T cells in relation to SARS-CoV-2 and coronaviruses. Study-wide results and limits: Samples before the pandemic and after infection were not matched within any donor. Crossreactivity was assessed only for spike protein, not other viral proteins.

This CDR3 comprises 12 residues. Trimming took off 4 bases at V and 6 bases at J, with 9 bases between the two ends. Germline CDR1 is SGHDN and CDR2 is FVKESK. Of note for this clone: The antigen remains unidentified.

Naive and memory CD4+ T cells came from enriched cryopreserved PBMCs. Sequencing was performed with immunoSEQ multiplex PCR; in TCRdb, only in-frame clones are kept and a portion is missing. The sample consists of about 56,000 clones, about 92% of them appearing once. This clonotype was sampled from an adult with COVID-19. The sample was naive CD4+ T cells from PBMCs. Subset reported: naive CD4+ T cells isolated by negative enrichment. This chain uses TRBV14 with TRBJ1-2; D remains ambiguous. The CDR3 loop is CASSPGLDGYTF. The CDR3 DNA follows: TGTGCCAGCAGCCCAGGCCTAGATGGCTACACCTTC.